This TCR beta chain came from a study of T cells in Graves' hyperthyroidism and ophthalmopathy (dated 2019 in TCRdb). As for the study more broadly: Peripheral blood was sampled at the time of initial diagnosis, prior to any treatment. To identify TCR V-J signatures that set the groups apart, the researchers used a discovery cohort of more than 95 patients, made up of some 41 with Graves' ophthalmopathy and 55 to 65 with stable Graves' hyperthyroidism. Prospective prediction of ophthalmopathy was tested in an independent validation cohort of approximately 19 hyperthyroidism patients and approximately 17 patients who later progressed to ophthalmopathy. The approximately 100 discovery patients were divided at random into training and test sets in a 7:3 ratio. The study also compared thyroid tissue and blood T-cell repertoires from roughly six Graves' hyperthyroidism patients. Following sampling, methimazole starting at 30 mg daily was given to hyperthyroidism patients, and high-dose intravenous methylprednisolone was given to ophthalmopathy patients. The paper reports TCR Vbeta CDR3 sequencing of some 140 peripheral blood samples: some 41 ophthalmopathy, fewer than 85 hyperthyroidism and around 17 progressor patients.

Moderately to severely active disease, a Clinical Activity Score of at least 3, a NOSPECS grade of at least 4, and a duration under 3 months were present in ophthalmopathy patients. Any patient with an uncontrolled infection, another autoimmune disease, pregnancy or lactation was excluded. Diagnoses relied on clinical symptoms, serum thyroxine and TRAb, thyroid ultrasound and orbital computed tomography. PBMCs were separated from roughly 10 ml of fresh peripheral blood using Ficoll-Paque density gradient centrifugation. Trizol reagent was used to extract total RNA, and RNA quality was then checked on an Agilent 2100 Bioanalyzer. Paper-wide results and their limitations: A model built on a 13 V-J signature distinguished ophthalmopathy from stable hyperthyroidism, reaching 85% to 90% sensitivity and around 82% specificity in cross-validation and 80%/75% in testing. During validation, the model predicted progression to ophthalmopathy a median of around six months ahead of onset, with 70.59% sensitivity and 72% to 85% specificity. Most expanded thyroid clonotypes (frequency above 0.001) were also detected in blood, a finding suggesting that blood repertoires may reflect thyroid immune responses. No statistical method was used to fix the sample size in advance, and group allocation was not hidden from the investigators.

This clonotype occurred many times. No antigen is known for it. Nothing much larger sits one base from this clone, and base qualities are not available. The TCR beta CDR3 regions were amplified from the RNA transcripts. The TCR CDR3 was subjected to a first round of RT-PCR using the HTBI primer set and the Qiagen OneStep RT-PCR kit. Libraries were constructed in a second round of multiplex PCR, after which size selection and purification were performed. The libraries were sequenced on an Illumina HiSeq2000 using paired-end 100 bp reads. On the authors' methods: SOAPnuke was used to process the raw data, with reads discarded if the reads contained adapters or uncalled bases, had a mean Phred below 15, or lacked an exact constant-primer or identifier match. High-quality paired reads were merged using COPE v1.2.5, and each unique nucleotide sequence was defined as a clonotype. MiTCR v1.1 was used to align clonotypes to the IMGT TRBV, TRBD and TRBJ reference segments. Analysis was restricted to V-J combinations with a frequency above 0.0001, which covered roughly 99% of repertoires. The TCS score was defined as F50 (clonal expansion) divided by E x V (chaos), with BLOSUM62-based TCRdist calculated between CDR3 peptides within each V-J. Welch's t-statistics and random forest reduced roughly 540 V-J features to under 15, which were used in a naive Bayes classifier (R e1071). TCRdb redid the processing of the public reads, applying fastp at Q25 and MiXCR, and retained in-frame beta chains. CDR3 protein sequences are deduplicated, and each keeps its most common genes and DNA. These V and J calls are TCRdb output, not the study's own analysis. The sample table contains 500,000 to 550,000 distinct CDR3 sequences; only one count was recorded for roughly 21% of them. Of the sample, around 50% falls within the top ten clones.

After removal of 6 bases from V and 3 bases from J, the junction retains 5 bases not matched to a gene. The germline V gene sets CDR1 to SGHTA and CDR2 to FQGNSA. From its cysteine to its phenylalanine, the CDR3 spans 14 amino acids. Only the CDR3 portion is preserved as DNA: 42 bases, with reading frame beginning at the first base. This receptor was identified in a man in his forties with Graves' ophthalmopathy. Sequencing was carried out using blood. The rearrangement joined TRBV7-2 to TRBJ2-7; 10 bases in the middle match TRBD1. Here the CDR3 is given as CASRPGQGFYEQYF. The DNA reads TGTGCCAGCAGACCGGGACAGGGGTTCTACGAGCAGTACTTC.